Listed below are T cell receptor beta chains from one sample, sequenced in a study of shared clonotypes between healthy human individuals. Measured with immunoSEQ multiplex PCR; TCRdb has only the in-frame clones, and not every one. Counted here are hundreds of thousands of clones, about 96% occurring once; the ten biggest clones make up 0.06%. The source material was naive CD4+ T cells sorted from blood. The receptors were gathered from a woman in her thirties in good health. Both conserved end residues are part of each CDR3. The D gene is left open where the match is weak. Part of the rows lack a size; the others show once, few, many or a class for expanded clones.

clone_size	v_call	d_call	j_call	cdr3_aa	cdr3_nt
.	TRBV18	.	TRBJ1-1	CASSPPSGRNTEAFF	TGTGCCAGCTCACCACCGTCAGGGAGAAACACTGAAGCTTTCTTT
.	TRBV11-2	.	TRBJ2-2	CASSFFSGELFF	TGTGCCAGCAGCTTCTTTTCCGGGGAGCTGTTTTTT
.	TRBV28	.	TRBJ1-1	CASSLRGPQPEAFF	TGTGCCAGCAGTTTGAGGGGTCCCCAACCTGAAGCTTTCTTT
.	TRBV11-2	.	TRBJ2-5	CASSLYSYQETQYF	TGTGCCAGCAGCTTATACAGCTACCAAGAGACCCAGTACTTC
.	TRBV5-1	TRBD1	TRBJ2-1	CASSYGQGAEEQFF	TGCGCCAGCAGCTATGGACAGGGGGCTGAGGAGCAGTTCTTC
.	TRBV11-2	.	TRBJ2-7	CASSLLSGLSPYEQYF	TGTGCCAGCAGCTTACTCTCGGGACTTTCCCCCTACGAGCAGTACTTC
.	TRBV9	TRBD2	TRBJ2-1	CASSPRESLYEQFF	TGTGCCAGCAGCCCGCGGGAGTCCCTTTATGAGCAGTTCTTC
.	TRBV1	.	TRBJ2-7	CTSSGQRSLVWRYEQYF	TGCACCAGCTCGGGGCAGAGAAGTCTCGTTTGGCGATACGAGCAGTACTTC
.	TRBV7-8	.	TRBJ2-4	CASSPPGTAKNIQYF	TGTGCCAGCAGCCCCCCCGGGACAGCCAAAAACATTCAGTACTTC
.	TRBV7-2	TRBD2	TRBJ2-7	CASTLELAGTEQYF	TGTGCCAGCACCTTAGAACTAGCGGGAACCGAGCAGTACTTC
.	TRBV28	.	TRBJ2-2	CASSLDSPNTGELFF	TGTGCCAGCAGTTTGGACAGTCCTAACACCGGGGAGCTGTTTTTT
.	TRBV18	TRBD1	TRBJ1-1	CASSLGQGAMNTEAFF	TGTGCCAGCTCACTGGGACAGGGGGCTATGAACACTGAAGCTTTCTTT
.	TRBV7-9	.	TRBJ2-7	CASSLAAGGIYEQYF	TGTGCCAGCAGCTTAGCGGCAGGGGGGATATACGAGCAGTACTTC
.	TRBV6-6	.	TRBJ1-5	CASSPRQSRQPQHF	TGTGCCAGCAGCCCGAGACAGAGCCGGCAGCCCCAGCATTTT
.	TRBV18	.	TRBJ2-7	CASSDRGYEQYF	TGTGCCAGCTCCGACCGGGGTTACGAGCAGTACTTC
once	TRBV28	TRBD1	TRBJ1-1	CATQGDTEAFF	TGTGCCACTCAGGGGGACACTGAAGCTTTCTTT
once	TRBV28	TRBD1	TRBJ1-4	CASTTGGVEKLFF	TGTGCCAGCACCACAGGGGGCGTAGAAAAACTGTTTTTT
.	TRBV28	TRBD1	TRBJ1-1	CASSSGTGFPEAFF	TGTGCCAGCAGTTCCGGGACAGGGTTTCCTGAAGCTTTCTTT
.	TRBV19	.	TRBJ1-1	CASSEERRRTEAFF	TGTGCCTCTTCCGAGGAGCGGCGGAGGACTGAAGCTTTCTTT
.	TRBV30	.	TRBJ2-1	CAWSVSADGYNEQFF	TGTGCCTGGAGTGTATCCGCGGACGGCTACAATGAGCAGTTCTTC
.	TRBV9	.	TRBJ2-5	CASSVLEGAGETQYF	TGTGCCAGCAGCGTATTGGAGGGCGCGGGGGAGACCCAGTACTTC
.	TRBV19	.	TRBJ2-2	CASSIRTVVTGELFF	TGTGCCAGTAGTATCAGGACCGTAGTCACCGGGGAGCTGTTTTTT
.	TRBV4-1	.	TRBJ1-5	CASSHRRNSNQPQHF	TGCGCCAGCAGCCACCGGAGGAATAGCAATCAGCCCCAGCATTTT
.	TRBV19	.	TRBJ2-4	CASSIGRLLAKNIQYF	TGTGCCAGTAGTATCGGCCGTCTCCTAGCCAAAAACATTCAGTACTTC
.	TRBV10-3	.	TRBJ2-5	CAIADLTEETQYF	TGTGCCATTGCCGATTTAACAGAAGAGACCCAGTACTTC
.	TRBV18	TRBD1	TRBJ2-2	CASSQTGPNTGELFF	TGTGCCAGCTCACAGACAGGGCCGAACACCGGGGAGCTGTTTTTT
.	TRBV28	.	TRBJ1-1	CASSSPIDRWNTEAFF	TGTGCCAGCAGTTCACCAATTGACAGATGGAACACTGAAGCTTTCTTT
.	TRBV30	.	TRBJ2-7	CAWSGRSYEQYF	TGTGCCTGGTCAGGGAGGTCCTACGAGCAGTACTTC
.	TRBV28	.	TRBJ1-1	CASSQVSGRAFF	TGTGCCAGCAGTCAGGTGTCCGGCCGAGCTTTCTTT
.	TRBV4-2	.	TRBJ2-3	CASSSGVTDTQYF	TGTGCCAGCAGCAGCGGAGTCACAGATACGCAGTATTTT
.	TRBV6-5	.	TRBJ1-1	CASSGAGGTEAFF	TGTGCCAGCAGCGGGGCCGGGGGGACTGAAGCTTTCTTT
.	TRBV4-1	TRBD1	TRBJ2-1	CASSLLTMRDRVNNEQFF	TGCGCCAGCAGCCTTCTAACTATGCGGGACAGGGTTAACAATGAGCAGTTCTTC
.	TRBV30	.	TRBJ1-3	CAWSNSLAGNTIYF	TGTGCCTGGAGTAACTCCCTCGCTGGAAACACCATATATTTT
.	TRBV6-5	.	TRBJ2-1	CASATRNEQFF	TGTGCCAGCGCGACCCGGAATGAGCAGTTCTTC
.	TRBV7-2	.	TRBJ1-2	CASSTGTGFGDYTF	TGTGCCAGCAGCACGGGCACAGGGTTCGGCGACTACACCTTC
.	TRBV10-3	TRBD2	TRBJ2-2	CALGTSGTNTGELFF	TGTGCCTTAGGGACTAGCGGTACGAACACCGGGGAGCTGTTTTTT
.	TRBV5-1	.	TRBJ2-7	CASSFGGGINEQYF	TGCGCCAGCAGCTTTGGTGGCGGGATCAACGAGCAGTACTTC
.	TRBV10-3	TRBD2	TRBJ2-5	CAISVGLAGLQETQYF	TGTGCCATCAGTGTTGGACTAGCGGGACTACAAGAGACCCAGTACTTC
.	TRBV7-2	.	TRBJ1-1	CASSLFAGPDTEAFF	TGTGCCAGCAGCTTATTTGCGGGACCCGACACTGAAGCTTTCTTT
.	TRBV4-1	.	TRBJ2-5	CASSQDRETQYF	TGCGCCAGCAGCCAAGATCGCGAGACCCAGTACTTC
once	TRBV27	.	TRBJ1-5	CASSLLAGNQPQHF	TGTGCCAGCAGTTTATTGGCAGGGAATCAGCCCCAGCATTTT
.	TRBV9	.	TRBJ1-1	CASSARGLRENTEAFF	TGTGCCAGCAGCGCCCGCGGGTTGAGAGAGAACACTGAAGCTTTCTTT
.	TRBV7-9	.	TRBJ1-1	CASSRPPVQNTEAFF	TGTGCCAGCAGTCGCCCCCCCGTCCAGAACACTGAAGCTTTCTTT
.	TRBV6-5	.	TRBJ1-4	CASSRRANEKLFF	TGTGCCAGCAGTCGCCGGGCTAATGAAAAACTGTTTTTT
few	TRBV7-8	.	TRBJ1-1	CASSLIDDTEAFF	TGTGCCAGCAGCTTAATCGACGACACTGAAGCTTTCTTT
.	TRBV27	.	TRBJ1-3	CASSFRSLGTGNTIYF	TGTGCCAGCAGTTTCCGGAGCCTGGGAACTGGAAACACCATATATTTT
few	TRBV7-2	.	TRBJ2-7	CASSLSRTAYEQYF	TGTGCCAGCAGCCTTAGTAGGACAGCTTACGAGCAGTACTTC